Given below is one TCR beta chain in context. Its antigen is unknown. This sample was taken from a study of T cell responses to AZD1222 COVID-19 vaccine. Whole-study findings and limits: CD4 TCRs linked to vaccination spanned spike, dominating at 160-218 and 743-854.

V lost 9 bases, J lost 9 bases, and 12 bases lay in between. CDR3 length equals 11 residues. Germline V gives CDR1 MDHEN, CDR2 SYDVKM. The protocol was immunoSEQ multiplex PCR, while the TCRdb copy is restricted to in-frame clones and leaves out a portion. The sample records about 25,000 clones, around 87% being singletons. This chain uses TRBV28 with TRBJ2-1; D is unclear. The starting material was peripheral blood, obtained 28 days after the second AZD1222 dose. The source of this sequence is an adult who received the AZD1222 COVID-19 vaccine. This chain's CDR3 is CASYRTGEQFF. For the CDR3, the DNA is TGTGCCAGTTATCGGACGGGTGAGCAGTTCTTC.